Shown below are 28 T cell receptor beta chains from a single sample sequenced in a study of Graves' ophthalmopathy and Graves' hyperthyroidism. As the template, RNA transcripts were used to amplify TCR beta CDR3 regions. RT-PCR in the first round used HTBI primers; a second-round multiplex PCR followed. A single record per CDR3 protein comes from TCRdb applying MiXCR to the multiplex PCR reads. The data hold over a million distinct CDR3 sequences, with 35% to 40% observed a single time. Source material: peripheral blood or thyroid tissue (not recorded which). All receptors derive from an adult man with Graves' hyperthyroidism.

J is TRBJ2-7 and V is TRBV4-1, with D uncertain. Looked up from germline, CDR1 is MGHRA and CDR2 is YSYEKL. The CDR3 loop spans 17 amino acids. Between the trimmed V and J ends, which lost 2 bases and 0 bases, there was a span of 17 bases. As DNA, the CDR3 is TGCGCCAGCAGCCAAAGGGTGGGCGACGGTAGCTCCTACGAGCAGTACTTC. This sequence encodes CASSQRVGDGSSYEQYF.

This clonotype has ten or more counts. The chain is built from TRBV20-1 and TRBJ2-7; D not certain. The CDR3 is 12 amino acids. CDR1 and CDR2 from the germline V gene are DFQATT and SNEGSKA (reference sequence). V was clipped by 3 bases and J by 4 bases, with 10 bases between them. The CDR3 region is CSARNQEYEQYF. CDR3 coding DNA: TGCAGTGCTAGGAATCAGGAGTACGAGCAGTACTTC.

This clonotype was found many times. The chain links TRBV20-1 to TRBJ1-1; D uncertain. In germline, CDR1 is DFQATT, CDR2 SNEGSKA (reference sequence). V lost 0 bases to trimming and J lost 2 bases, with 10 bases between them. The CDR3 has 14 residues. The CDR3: CSAREAALNTEAFF. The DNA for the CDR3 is TGCAGTGCTAGAGAAGCAGCTTTAAACACTGAAGCTTTCTTT.

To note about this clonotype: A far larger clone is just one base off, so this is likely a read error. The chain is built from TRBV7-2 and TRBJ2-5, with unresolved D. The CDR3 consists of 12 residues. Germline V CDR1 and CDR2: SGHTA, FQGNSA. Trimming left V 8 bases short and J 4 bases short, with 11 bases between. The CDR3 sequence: CASSRLVETQYF. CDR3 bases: TGTGCCAGCTCGAGGTTGGTAGAGACCCAGTACTTC. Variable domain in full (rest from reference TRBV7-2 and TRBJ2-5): GAGVSQSPSNKVTEKGKDVELRCDPISGHTALYWYRQSLGQGLEFLIYFQGNSAPDKSGLPSDRFSAERTGGSVSTLTIQRTQQEDSAVYLCASSRLVETQYFGPGTRLLVL.

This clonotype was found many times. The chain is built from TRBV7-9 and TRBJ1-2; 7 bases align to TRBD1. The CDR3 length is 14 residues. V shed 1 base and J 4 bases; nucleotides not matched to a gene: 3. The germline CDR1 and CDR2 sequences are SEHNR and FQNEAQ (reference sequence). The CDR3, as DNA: TGTGCCAGCAGCTTAGGGGGACAGTTCTATGGCTACACCTTC. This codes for CASSLGGQFYGYTF.

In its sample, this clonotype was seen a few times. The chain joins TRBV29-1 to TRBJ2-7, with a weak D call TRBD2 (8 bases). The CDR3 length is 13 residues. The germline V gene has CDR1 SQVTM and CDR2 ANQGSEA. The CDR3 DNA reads TGCAGTGAGGGGGCTAGCGGGTGCTACGAGCAGTACTTC. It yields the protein CSEGASGCYEQYF.

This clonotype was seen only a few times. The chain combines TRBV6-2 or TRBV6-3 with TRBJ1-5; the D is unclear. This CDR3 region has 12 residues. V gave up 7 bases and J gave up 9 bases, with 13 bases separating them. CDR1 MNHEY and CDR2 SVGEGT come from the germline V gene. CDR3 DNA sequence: TGTGCCAGCAAGGAGTCGGATCGGCCCCAGCATTTT. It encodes CASKESDRPQHF.

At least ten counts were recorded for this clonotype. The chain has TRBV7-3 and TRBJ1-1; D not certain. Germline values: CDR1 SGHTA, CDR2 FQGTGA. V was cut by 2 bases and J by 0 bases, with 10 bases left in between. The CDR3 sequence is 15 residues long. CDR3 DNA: TGTGCCAGCAGCTTACTACAGATCATGAACACTGAAGCTTTCTTT. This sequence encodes CASSLLQIMNTEAFF.

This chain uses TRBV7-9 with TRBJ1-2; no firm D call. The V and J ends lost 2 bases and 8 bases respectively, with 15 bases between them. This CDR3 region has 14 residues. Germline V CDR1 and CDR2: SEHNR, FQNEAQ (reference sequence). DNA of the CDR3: TGTGCCAGCAGCTTAACTGGAGGAAATAAGGGCTACACCTTC. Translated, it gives CASSLTGGNKGYTF.

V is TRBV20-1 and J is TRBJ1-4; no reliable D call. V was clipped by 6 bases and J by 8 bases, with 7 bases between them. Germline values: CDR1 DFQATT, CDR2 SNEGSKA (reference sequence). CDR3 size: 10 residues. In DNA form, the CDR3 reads TGCAGTGCACAGACAGAAAAACTGTTTTTT. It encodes CSAQTEKLFF.

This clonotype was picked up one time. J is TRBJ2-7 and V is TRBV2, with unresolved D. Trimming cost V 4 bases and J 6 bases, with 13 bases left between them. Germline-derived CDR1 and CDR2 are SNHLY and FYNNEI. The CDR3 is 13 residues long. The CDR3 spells CASSARDHGEQYF. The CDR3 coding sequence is TGTGCCAGCAGTGCTAGAGATCATGGCGAGCAGTACTTC.

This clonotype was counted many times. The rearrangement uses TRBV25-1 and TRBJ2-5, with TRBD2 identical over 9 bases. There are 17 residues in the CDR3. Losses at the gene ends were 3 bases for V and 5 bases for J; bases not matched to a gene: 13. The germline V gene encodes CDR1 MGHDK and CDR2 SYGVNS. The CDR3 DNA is TGTGCCAGCAGTGACAGGAAGACTAGCGGAGGCGCGGAGACCCAGTACTTC. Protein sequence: CASSDRKTSGGAETQYF.

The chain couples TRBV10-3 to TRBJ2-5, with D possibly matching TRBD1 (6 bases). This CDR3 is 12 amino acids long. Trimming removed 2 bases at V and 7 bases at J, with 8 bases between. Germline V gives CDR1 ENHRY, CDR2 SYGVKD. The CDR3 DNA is TGTGCCATCAGTGAGCCACAGGGGACCCAGTACTTC. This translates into CAISEPQGTQYF.

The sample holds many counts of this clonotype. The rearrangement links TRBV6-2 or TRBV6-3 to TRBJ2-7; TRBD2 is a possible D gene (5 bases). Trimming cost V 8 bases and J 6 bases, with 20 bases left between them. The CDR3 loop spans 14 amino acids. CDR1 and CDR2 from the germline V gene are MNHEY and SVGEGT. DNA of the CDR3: TGTGCCAGCGAACGCGGTAGGCTAGCCGGCGAGCAGTACTTC. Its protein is CASERGRLAGEQYF.

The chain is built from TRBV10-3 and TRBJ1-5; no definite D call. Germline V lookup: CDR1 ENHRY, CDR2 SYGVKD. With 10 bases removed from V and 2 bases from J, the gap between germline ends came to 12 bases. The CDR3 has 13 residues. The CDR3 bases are TGTGCCACCTCCTCTGGGGGCAATCAGCCCCAGCATTTT. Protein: CATSSGGNQPQHF.

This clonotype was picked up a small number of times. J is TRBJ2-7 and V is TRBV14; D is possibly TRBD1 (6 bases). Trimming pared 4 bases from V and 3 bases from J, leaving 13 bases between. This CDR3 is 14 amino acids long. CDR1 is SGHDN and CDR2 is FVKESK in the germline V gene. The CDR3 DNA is TGTGCCAGCAGCCCAAGGACAGTGGGCTACGAGCAGTACTTC. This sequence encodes CASSPRTVGYEQYF.

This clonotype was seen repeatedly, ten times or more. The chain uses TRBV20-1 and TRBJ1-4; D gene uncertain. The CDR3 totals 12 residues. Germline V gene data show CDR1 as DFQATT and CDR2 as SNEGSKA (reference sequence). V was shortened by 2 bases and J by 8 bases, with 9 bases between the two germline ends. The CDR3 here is CSARLPREKLFF. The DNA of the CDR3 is TGCAGTGCTAGACTACCTCGGGAAAAACTGTTTTTT.

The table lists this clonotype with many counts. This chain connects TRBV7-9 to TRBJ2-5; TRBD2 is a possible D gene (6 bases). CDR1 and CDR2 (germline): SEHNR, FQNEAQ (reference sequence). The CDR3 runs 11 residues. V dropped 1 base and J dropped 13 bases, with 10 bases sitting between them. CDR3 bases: TGTGCCAGCAGCTTAGGGACTATCCTGTACTTC. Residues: CASSLGTILYF.

CDR3 bases: TGTGCCAGCAGTTTCCGGGCGAGGGGCACAGATACGCAGTATTTT. Protein: CASSFRARGTDTQYF. The chain is built from TRBV12-3 or TRBV12-4 and TRBJ2-3; D is possibly TRBD2 (5 bases). V was clipped by 3 bases and J by 1 base, with 11 bases between them. The CDR3 length is 15 residues.

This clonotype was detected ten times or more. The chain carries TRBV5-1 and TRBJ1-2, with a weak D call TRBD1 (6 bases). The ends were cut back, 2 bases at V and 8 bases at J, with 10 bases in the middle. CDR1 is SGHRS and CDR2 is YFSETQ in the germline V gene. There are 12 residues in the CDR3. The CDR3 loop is CASSFAGDGYTF. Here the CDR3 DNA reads TGCGCCAGCAGCTTCGCAGGGGACGGCTACACCTTC.

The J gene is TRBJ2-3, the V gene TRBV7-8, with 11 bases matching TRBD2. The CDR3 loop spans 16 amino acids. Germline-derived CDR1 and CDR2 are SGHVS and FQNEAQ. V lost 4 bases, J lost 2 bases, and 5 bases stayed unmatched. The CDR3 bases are TGTGCCAGCAGCTCTACTAGCGGGGGCCTCACAGATACGCAGTATTTT. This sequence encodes CASSSTSGGLTDTQYF. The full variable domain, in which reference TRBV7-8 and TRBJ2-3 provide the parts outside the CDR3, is GAGVSQSPRYKVAKRGQDVALRCDPISGHVSLFWYQQALGQGPEFLTYFQNEAQLDKSGLPSDRFFAERPEGSVSTLKIQRTQQEDSAVYLCASSSTSGGLTDTQYFGPGTRLTVL.

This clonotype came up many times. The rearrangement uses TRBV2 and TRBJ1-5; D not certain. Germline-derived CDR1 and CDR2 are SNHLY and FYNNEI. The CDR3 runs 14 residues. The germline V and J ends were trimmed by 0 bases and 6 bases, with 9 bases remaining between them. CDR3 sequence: CASSEAGYRQPQHF. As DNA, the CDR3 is TGTGCCAGCAGTGAAGCGGGATACCGTCAGCCCCAGCATTTT.

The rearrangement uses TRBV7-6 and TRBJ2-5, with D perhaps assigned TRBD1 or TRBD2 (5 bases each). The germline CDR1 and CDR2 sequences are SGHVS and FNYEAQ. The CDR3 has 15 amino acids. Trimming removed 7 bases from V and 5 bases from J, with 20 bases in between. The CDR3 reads CASTDTGTLTETQYF. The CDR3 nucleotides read TGTGCCAGCACCGACACCGGGACCCTGACGGAGACCCAGTACTTC.

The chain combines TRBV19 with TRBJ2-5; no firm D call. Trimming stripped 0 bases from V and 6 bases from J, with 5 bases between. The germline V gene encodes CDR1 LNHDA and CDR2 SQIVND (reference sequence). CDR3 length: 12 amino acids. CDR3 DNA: TGTGCCAGTAGTATAGATCTCAAGACCCAGTACTTC. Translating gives CASSIDLKTQYF.

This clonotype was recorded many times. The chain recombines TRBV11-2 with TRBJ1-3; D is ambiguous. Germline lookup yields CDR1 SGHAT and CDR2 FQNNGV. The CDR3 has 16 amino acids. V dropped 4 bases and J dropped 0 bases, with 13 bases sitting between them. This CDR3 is CASSSRLLNSGNTIYF. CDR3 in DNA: TGTGCCAGCAGCTCAAGACTGCTCAACTCTGGAAACACCATATATTTT.

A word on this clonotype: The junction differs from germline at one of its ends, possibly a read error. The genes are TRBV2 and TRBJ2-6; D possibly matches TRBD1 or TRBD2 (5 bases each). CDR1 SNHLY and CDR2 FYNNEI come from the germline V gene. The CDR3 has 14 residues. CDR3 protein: CASSSGSGANALTF. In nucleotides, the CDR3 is TGTGCCAGCAGCTCGGGGTCTGGGGCCAACGCCCTGACTTTC.

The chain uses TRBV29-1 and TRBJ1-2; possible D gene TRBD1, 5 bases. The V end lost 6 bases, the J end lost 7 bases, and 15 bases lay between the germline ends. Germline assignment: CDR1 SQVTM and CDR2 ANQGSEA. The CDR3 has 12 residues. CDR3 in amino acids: CSVRFHGAGYTF. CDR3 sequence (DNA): TGCAGCGTCAGATTCCATGGGGCTGGCTACACCTTC. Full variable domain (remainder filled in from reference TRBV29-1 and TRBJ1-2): SAVISQKPSRDICQRGTSLTIQCQVDSQVTMMFWYRQQPGQSLTLIATANQGSEATYESGFVIDKFPISRPNLTFSTLTVSNMSPEDSSIYLCSVRFHGAGYTFGSGTRLTVV.

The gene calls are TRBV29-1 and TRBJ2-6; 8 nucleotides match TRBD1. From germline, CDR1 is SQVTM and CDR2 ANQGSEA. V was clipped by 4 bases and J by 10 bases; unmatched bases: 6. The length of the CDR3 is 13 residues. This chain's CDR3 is CSVVQGEANVLTF. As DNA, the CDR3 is TGCAGCGTTGTACAGGGGGAAGCTAACGTCCTGACTTTC.